This T cell receptor (beta chain) is drawn from a study of immune evolution from preneoplasia to lung adenocarcinoma. The assay was immunoSEQ multiplex PCR, and TCRdb's table has in-frame clones only and misses some. In the table there are some 10,000 clones, about four fifths of which are singletons. Germline trimming cut 7 bases from V and 1 base from J; bases unmatched to any gene: 8. Germline V lookup: CDR1 SEHNR, CDR2 FQNEAQ (reference sequence). CDR3 length: 16 residues. The chain couples TRBV7-9 to TRBJ2-1, with 9 positions matching TRBD1. This TCR was recovered from a donor aged 70 or over with lung adenocarcinoma. Sequences were obtained from FFPE minimally invasive lung adenocarcinoma tissue. The CDR3 sequence is CASTPRGQGSYNEQFF. The CDR3 DNA sequence: TGTGCCAGCACCCCCAGGGGACAGGGTTCCTACAATGAGCAGTTCTTC.